This T cell receptor beta chain was recorded in a study of T cells after yellow fever vaccination (dated 2019 in TCRdb). In the study overall: Libraries from fractions with low cell numbers were prepared with the SMART-Seq v4 Ultra Low Input RNA kit. Blood samples were taken at several timepoints before and after primary and secondary immunization, and bulk PBMC replicates and cell subsets were isolated. Two healthy male donors, one aged 18 to 30 and one aged 30 to 40 years, made up the cohort. Bulk TCR alpha and beta repertoires were sequenced longitudinally to track T-cell clones before and after primary and booster YFV17D yellow fever vaccination.

CDR1 and CDR2 are drawn from the germline V gene: KGHSH, LQKENI. Measured from the cysteine to the phenylalanine, the CDR3 is 15 residues long. The DNA shown is the 45-base CDR3, in frame from base 1. Deletion took 0 bases off V and 2 bases off J, with a span of 10 bases between the germline ends. The paper as a whole reports these results and caveats: Because the study included only a couple of donors, the extent to which the findings can be generalized is limited. Compared with the primary T-cell response, the secondary T-cell response was weaker but faster, peaking on day 5 rather than day 15. Most clones expanded after primary vaccination (almost 98% of CD4 and 88% of CD8) were re-detected after the booster, suggesting that broad memory maintenance occurred. A small share of clonotypes was detected in both CD4 and CD8 compartments, with the overlap likely arising from convergent recombination. Because abundant contaminating clonotypes from the bulk population could be contained in FACS-sorted repertoires, computational filtering was required.

These reads were obtained on an Illumina NovaSeq 6000. Synthesis of TCR cDNA relied on 5'RACE template switching, a step that introduced a universal primer site along with unique molecular identifiers. cDNA synthesis was primed from both the TCR alpha and TCR beta constant segments. Two PCR steps were used to amplify libraries, with sample barcodes and sequencing adapters being added in the second step. Sequencing of the libraries was done on either Illumina HiSeq 2500 (2x100 bp) or NovaSeq (2x150 bp). In the source study's methods: Demultiplexing of reads and collapsing into UMI consensus sequences were performed with MIGEC, and V(D)J alignment was carried out with MiXCR. Using edgeR on replicate PBMC samples, clonotypes were called vaccine-responding if FDR was below 0.01 and the log2 fold change was above 5 up to day 15. Bulk clonotypes were assigned CD4 or CD8 identity according to which sequenced CD4 or CD8 repertoire held them at higher abundance. TCRdb took the public reads, trimmed them with fastp at Q25, ran MiXCR for clone calling and kept in-frame beta chains. Records with the same CDR3 protein are collapsed into one entry carrying the most frequent genes and DNA. TCRdb assigned the V and J calls; the authors' analysis was not used. The sample data list roughly 400,000 distinct CDR3 sequences, and roughly a sixth of these were observed just once. 18% of the sample rests with the top ten.

Turning to this clonotype: What antigen it recognizes has not been identified. No base-level quality is on record; no much larger clone is a single base apart.

The sample's treatment or condition label, decoded: live attenuated yellow fever vaccine strain. At every blood-draw timepoint, two biological replicates of bulk PBMCs were collected. PBMCs were isolated from peripheral blood using a standard Ficoll-Paque protocol. TriZol was used to extract RNA from bulk PBMCs, CD4 and CD8 fractions, and dextramer-positive and dextramer-negative fractions. The sample in question was PBMCs, obtained before the yellow fever booster vaccination. Recombination linked TRBV18 to TRBJ1-2; no D gene call is confident. The receptor comes from a man between 18 and 35 years old who received the YFV17D yellow fever vaccine. Read as DNA, the sequence is TGTGCCAGCTCACCACCGGTTTCGAGAAACTATGGCTACACCTTC. It codes for CASSPPVSRNYGYTF.